This TCR beta chain was sequenced for a study of cytomegalovirus exposure and HLA in healthy donors. Study overall: Among about 179 million T cells, an earlier analysis found roughly 100 million unique TCR beta sequences.

Study-wide results and caveats: An ancestry cluster, one associated with Asian ancestry, reportedly showed fewer N-insertions than the approximately 660-donor mean in a later analysis. CMV serostatus was the sole immune exposure data available.

Concerning this clone: No antigen is known for it.

Trimming removed 0 bases at V and 7 bases at J, with 11 bases between. The germline V gene has CDR1 SGHRS and CDR2 YFSETQ. The CDR3 covers 13 residues. A multiplex PCR was run with 60 Vbeta primers and 13 Jbeta primers. TCRdb keeps only in-frame clones here, not all; method: immunoSEQ multiplex PCR. The data show 80,000 to 100,000 clones, 65% to 85% seen once. The chain combines TRBV5-1 with TRBJ2-7; unclear D gene. The material sequenced was PBMCs. This sequence originates from a man aged 35-49 years in good health and CMV-seropositive. CDR3: CASSLAGAPEQYF. The CDR3 DNA follows: TGCGCCAGCAGCTTGGCTGGAGCCCCAGAGCAGTACTTC.